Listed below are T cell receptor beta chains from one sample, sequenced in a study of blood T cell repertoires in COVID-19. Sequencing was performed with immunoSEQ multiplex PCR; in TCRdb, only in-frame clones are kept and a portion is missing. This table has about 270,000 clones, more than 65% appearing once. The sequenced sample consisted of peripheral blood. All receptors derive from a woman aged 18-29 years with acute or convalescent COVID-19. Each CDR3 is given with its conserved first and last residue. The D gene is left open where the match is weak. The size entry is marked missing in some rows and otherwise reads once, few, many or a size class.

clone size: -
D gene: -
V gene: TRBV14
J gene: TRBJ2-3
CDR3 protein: CASSQETGVIQDTQYF
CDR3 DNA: TGTGCCAGCAGCCAAGAGACGGGAGTGATTCAGGATACGCAGTATTTT

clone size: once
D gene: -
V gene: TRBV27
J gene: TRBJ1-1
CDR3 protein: CASSLPGAVSEAFF
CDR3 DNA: TGTGCCAGCAGTTTGCCAGGGGCTGTTTCTGAAGCTTTCTTT

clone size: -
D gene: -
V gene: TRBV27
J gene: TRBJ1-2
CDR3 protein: CASSFREGVANYGYTF
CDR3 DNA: TGTGCCAGCAGTTTCAGGGAGGGGGTAGCTAACTATGGCTACACCTTC

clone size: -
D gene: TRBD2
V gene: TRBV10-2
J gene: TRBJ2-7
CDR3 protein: CASKIAGGSYEQYF
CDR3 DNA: TGCGCCAGCAAGATAGCGGGAGGCTCCTACGAGCAGTACTTC

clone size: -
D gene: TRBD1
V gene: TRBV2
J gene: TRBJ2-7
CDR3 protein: CASRRDRDYEQYF
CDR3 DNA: TGTGCCAGCCGCCGGGACAGGGACTACGAGCAGTACTTC

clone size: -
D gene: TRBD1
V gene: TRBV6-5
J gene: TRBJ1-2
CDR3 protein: CASRQTGTGNGYTF
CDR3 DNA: TGTGCCAGCAGGCAAACGGGGACAGGGAATGGCTACACCTTC

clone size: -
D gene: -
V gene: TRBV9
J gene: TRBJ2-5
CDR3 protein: CASSVGGGLASPGRTQYF
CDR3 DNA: TGTGCCAGCAGCGTTGGTGGAGGGCTAGCGTCCCCTGGGCGTACCCAGTACTTC

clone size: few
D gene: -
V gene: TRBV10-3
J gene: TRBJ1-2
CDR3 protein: CASEPGESKGYTF
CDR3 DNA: TGTGCCAGCGAGCCAGGGGAATCTAAAGGCTACACCTTC

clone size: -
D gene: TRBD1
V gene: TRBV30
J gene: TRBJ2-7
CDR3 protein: CAWSRTGDEQYF
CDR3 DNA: TGTGCCTGGAGTCGGACAGGGGACGAGCAGTACTTC

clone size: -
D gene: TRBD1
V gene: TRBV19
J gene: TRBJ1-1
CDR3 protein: CASRTGGTEAFF
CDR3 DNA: TGTGCCAGTAGAACAGGGGGCACTGAAGCTTTCTTT

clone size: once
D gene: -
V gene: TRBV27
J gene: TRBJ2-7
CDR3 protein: CASSLSGSYEQYF
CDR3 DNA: TGTGCCAGCAGTTTGTCCGGGTCCTACGAGCAGTACTTC